A selection of T cell receptor beta chains follows, all from one sample in a study of radiation and T cells in renal cell carcinoma. Profiling relied on immunoSEQ multiplex PCR, and the TCRdb table lists in-frame clones only, not all of them. The sample carries some 75,000 clones, over 80% recorded once. The starting material was blood, obtained from a patient whose treatment included radiotherapy and nephrectomy. The source of these receptors is a man aged 55 to 70 with renal cell carcinoma. Each CDR3 is given with its conserved first and last residue. The D gene is left open where the match is weak. A clone size is listed for some rows: how often the clone was seen (once, few, many), or a class if it is expanded.

>NA|TRBJ1-2|NA|TRBV5-1
CAGSLQGAATNYGYTF
TGCGCCGGCAGCTTACAGGGTGCGGCTACTAACTATGGCTACACCTTC
>NA|TRBJ2-3|TRBD1|TRBV6-1
CASSEPDRGKYF
TGTGCCAGCAGTGAACCGGACAGGGGGAAGTATTTT
>NA|TRBJ2-3|NA|TRBV20-1
CSARETDTQYF
TGCAGTGCGCGGGAAACAGATACGCAGTATTTT
>NA|TRBJ2-2|NA|TRBV19
CASRNTGELFF
TGTGCCAGTAGGAACACCGGGGAGCTGTTTTTT
>few|TRBJ2-7|NA|TRBV19
CASSIQQGSYEQYF
TGTGCCAGTAGTATTCAGCAGGGGAGCTACGAGCAGTACTTC
>NA|TRBJ2-5|TRBD1|TRBV5-1
CASSLYETGSGSETQYF
TGCGCCAGCAGCTTGTATGAGACAGGGTCAGGGTCGGAGACCCAGTACTTC
>NA|TRBJ1-5|TRBD1|TRBV6-1
CASDEAGGGGQPQHF
TGTGCCAGCGACGAAGCAGGGGGCGGCGGTCAGCCCCAGCATTTT
>NA|TRBJ2-1|NA|TRBV29-1
CSVEGSAGREQFF
TGCAGCGTTGAAGGTTCGGCAGGGCGTGAGCAGTTCTTC
>few|TRBJ2-5|TRBD2|TRBV6-1
CASSEAAGGPETQYF
TGTGCCAGCAGTGAAGCAGCGGGAGGGCCAGAGACCCAGTACTTC
>NA|TRBJ2-2|TRBD1|TRBV7-2
CASSLEGQKNTGELFF
TGTGCCAGCAGCTTAGAGGGACAGAAGAACACCGGGGAGCTGTTTTTT
>NA|TRBJ1-5|NA|TRBV7-8
CASSPVVASNQPQHF
TGTGCCAGCAGCCCCGTTGTAGCGAGCAATCAGCCCCAGCATTTT
>once|TRBJ1-5|NA|TRBV28
CASSLKGADYSNQPQHF
TGTGCCAGCAGTTTAAAAGGGGCGGATTATAGCAATCAGCCCCAGCATTTT
>NA|TRBJ1-4|NA|TRBV5-6
CASSRGTSTHEKLFF
TGTGCCAGCAGCCGGGGGACGTCCACTCATGAAAAACTGTTTTTT
>NA|TRBJ2-7|NA|TRBV5-1
CASSLGTRGSYEQYF
TGCGCCAGCAGTTTAGGGACACGGGGCTCGTACGAGCAGTACTTC